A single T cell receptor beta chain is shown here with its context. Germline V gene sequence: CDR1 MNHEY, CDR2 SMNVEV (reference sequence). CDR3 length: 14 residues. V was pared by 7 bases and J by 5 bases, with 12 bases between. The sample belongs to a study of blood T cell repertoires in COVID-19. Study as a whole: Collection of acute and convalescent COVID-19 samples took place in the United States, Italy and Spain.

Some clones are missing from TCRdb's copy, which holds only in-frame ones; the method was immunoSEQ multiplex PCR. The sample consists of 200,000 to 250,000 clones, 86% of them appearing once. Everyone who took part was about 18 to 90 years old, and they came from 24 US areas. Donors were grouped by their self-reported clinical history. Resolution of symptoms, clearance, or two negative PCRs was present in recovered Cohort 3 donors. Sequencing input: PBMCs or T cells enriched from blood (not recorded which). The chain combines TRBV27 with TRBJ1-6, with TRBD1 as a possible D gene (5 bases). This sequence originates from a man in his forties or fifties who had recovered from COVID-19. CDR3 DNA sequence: TGTGCCAGCACCTGGGGGGTTAATAATTCACCCCTCCACTTT. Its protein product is CASTWGVNNSPLHF.